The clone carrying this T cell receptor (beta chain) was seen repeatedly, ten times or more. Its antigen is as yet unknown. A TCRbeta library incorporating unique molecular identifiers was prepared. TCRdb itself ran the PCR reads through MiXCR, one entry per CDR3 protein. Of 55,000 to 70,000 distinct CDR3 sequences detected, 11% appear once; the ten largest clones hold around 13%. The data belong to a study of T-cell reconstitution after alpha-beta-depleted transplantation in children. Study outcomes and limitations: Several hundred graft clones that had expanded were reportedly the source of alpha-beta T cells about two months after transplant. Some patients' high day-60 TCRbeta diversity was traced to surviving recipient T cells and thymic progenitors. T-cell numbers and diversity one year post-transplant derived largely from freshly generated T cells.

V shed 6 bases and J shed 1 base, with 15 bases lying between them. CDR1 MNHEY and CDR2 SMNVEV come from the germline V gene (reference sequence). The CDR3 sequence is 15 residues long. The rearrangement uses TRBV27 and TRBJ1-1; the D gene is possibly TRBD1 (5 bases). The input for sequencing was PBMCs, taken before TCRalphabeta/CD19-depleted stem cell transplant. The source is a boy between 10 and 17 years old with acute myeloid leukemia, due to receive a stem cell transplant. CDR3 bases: TGTGCCAGCAGAGGTAGGGGAGGGTCGAACACTGAAGCTTTCTTT. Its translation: CASRGRGGSNTEAFF.